This T cell receptor (beta chain) was retrieved from a study of blood T cell repertoires in COVID-19. This CDR3 is 18 amino acids long. In germline, CDR1 is LGHDT, CDR2 YNNKEL (reference sequence). V gave up 0 bases and J gave up 0 bases; unmatched junction bases: 4. Sequencing was performed with immunoSEQ multiplex PCR; in TCRdb, only in-frame clones are kept and a portion is missing. The sample has 150,000 to 200,000 clones, about 80% seen once; the top ten hold about 6.9%. This sequence originates from a human donor with acute or convalescent COVID-19. The donor label of this sample is uncertain. The sample taken for sequencing was peripheral blood. This chain joins TRBV3-1 (or the pseudogene TRBV3-2) and TRBJ2-3; 12 positions agree with TRBD2. The DNA of the CDR3 is TGTGCCAGCAGCCAAGAGCCTAGCGGGAGGGATAGCACAGATACGCAGTATTTT. Translation: CASSQEPSGRDSTDTQYF.